This T cell receptor beta chain came from a study of human T cells and chemical hapten exposure. Germline V lookup: CDR1 SGHTA, CDR2 FQGNSA. The CDR3 covers 18 residues. Between the trimmed V and J ends, which lost 2 bases and 5 bases, there was a span of 22 bases. Time point in this sample: patch test 1, 2 weeks after DPC sensitization. The treatment here: therapeutic diphenylcyclopropenone sensitization with weekly scalp DPC. Each patch-test visit's blood sample preceded patch application. The authors' total RNA extraction used unfractionated whole blood. One entry per CDR3 protein results from TCRdb running MiXCR on the RACE reads. This table holds about 120,000 distinct CDR3 sequences, 12% found once.

This sequence was found in a woman in her 50s with alopecia areata. Some clones in this sample may be carry-over from other donors' samples. This sample comprised whole blood, obtained in connection with sensitization to the hapten diphenylcyclopropenone (DPC). The chain links TRBV7-2 to TRBJ2-1; TRBD2 is a possible D gene (6 bases). The CDR3 sequence: CASSLSSMGGISNNEQFF. The CDR3 DNA sequence: TGTGCCAGCAGCTTATCGTCAATGGGCGGGATAAGCAACAATGAGCAGTTCTTC.